This is a list of T cell receptor beta chains from one sample in a study of blood T cell repertoires in COVID-19. Clones were read by immunoSEQ multiplex PCR, and TCRdb kept only the in-frame ones, dropping some. Among 75,000 to 100,000 clones listed, over 70% were seen once. The sequencing input was peripheral blood. The receptors derive from a man in his 60s with acute or convalescent COVID-19. The CDR3 runs from the conserved cysteine through the conserved F or W. A D gene is named only where the DNA matches it firmly. For some rows the clone size is stated as once, few or many, or as a class when expanded; others skip it.

V gene: TRBV7-8
clone size: -
J gene: TRBJ2-7
CDR3 length: 13
D gene: TRBD1
CDR3 DNA: TGTGCCAGCAGCCGTACAGGGGGATACGAGCAGTACTTC
CDR3 protein: CASSRTGGYEQYF

V gene: TRBV10-3
clone size: -
J gene: TRBJ2-3
CDR3 length: 16
D gene: -
CDR3 DNA: TGTGCCATCAGCGCGAAGTGGGAGGTCGGCACAGATACGCAGTATTTT
CDR3 protein: CAISAKWEVGTDTQYF

V gene: TRBV5-6
clone size: many
J gene: TRBJ2-5
CDR3 length: 13
D gene: TRBD1
CDR3 DNA: TGTGCCAGCAGCCGAACAGGGGTCGAGACCCAGTACTTC
CDR3 protein: CASSRTGVETQYF

V gene: TRBV27
clone size: -
J gene: TRBJ1-5
CDR3 length: 17
D gene: -
CDR3 DNA: TGTGCCAGCAGTTTAGGAGGGAACAATCCTAGCAATCAGCCCCAGCATTTT
CDR3 protein: CASSLGGNNPSNQPQHF

V gene: TRBV2
clone size: -
J gene: TRBJ2-1
CDR3 length: 20
D gene: TRBD2
CDR3 DNA: TGTGCCAGCAGTGAAGGCGGGACTAGCGGGGTCACCGGATCCTACAATGAGCAGTTCTTC
CDR3 protein: CASSEGGTSGVTGSYNEQFF

V gene: TRBV29-1
clone size: -
J gene: TRBJ1-2
CDR3 length: 14
D gene: -
CDR3 DNA: TGCAGCGTTGAAGATGTAAGGGGAACCTATGGCTACACCTTC
CDR3 protein: CSVEDVRGTYGYTF

V gene: TRBV11-3
clone size: -
J gene: TRBJ1-2
CDR3 length: 15
D gene: -
CDR3 DNA: TGTGCCAGCAGCTTAGTTTCAGGAGGGTCCTATGGCTACACCTTC
CDR3 protein: CASSLVSGGSYGYTF

V gene: TRBV25-1
clone size: -
J gene: TRBJ1-1
CDR3 length: 17
D gene: -
CDR3 DNA: TGTGCCAGCAGTTCATCTCCCGGGCCGAGGTTCGGGGCTGAAGCTTTCTTT
CDR3 protein: CASSSSPGPRFGAEAFF

V gene: TRBV28
clone size: -
J gene: TRBJ1-4
CDR3 length: 15
D gene: TRBD1
CDR3 DNA: TGTGCCAGCAGTTTACCGGGACAGGGGAATGAAAAACTGTTTTTT
CDR3 protein: CASSLPGQGNEKLFF

V gene: TRBV19
clone size: -
J gene: TRBJ2-7
CDR3 length: 14
D gene: -
CDR3 DNA: TGTGCCAGTAGTATTAGGCGGATGCCCTACGAGCAGTACTTC
CDR3 protein: CASSIRRMPYEQYF

V gene: TRBV5-6
clone size: -
J gene: TRBJ1-4
CDR3 length: 17
D gene: -
CDR3 DNA: TGTGCCAGCAGCTTAACCGGGGAGAGTACAACTAATGAAAAACTGTTTTTT
CDR3 protein: CASSLTGESTTNEKLFF

V gene: TRBV28
clone size: -
J gene: TRBJ2-1
CDR3 length: 21
D gene: TRBD2
CDR3 DNA: TGTGCCAGCAGCCCATCTCGGTCGCTAACTAGCGGGAGTTCAATGGGGCTTGAGCAGTTCTTC
CDR3 protein: CASSPSRSLTSGSSMGLEQFF

V gene: TRBV11-2
clone size: -
J gene: TRBJ1-2
CDR3 length: 15
D gene: TRBD1
CDR3 DNA: TGTGCCAGCAGCTTTGAAGGGACAGGGGGCTATGGCTACACCTTC
CDR3 protein: CASSFEGTGGYGYTF

V gene: TRBV2
clone size: -
J gene: TRBJ2-1
CDR3 length: 14
D gene: TRBD1
CDR3 DNA: TGTGCCAGCAGGGGACAGGGAAACTACAATGAGCAGTTCTTC
CDR3 protein: CASRGQGNYNEQFF

V gene: TRBV6-6
clone size: -
J gene: TRBJ1-1
CDR3 length: 12
D gene: -
CDR3 DNA: TGTGCCAGCACCTCAGGGAACACTGAAGCTTTCTTT
CDR3 protein: CASTSGNTEAFF

V gene: TRBV9
clone size: -
J gene: TRBJ2-6
CDR3 length: 19
D gene: TRBD1
CDR3 DNA: TGTGCCAGCAGCGTACCCCTGGACAGGGGGAGCTCTGGGGCCAACGTCCTGACTTTC
CDR3 protein: CASSVPLDRGSSGANVLTF

V gene: TRBV30
clone size: -
J gene: TRBJ2-4
CDR3 length: 14
D gene: TRBD1
CDR3 DNA: TGTGCCTGGAGTCGACAGGGTTTGGAGGACATTCAGTACTTC
CDR3 protein: CAWSRQGLEDIQYF

V gene: TRBV6-5
clone size: -
J gene: TRBJ1-1
CDR3 length: 15
D gene: TRBD1
CDR3 DNA: TGTGCCTCGGGCAGGGGGCGGTTTACGACCACTGAAGCTTTCTTT
CDR3 protein: CASGRGRFTTTEAFF

V gene: TRBV12-3/TRBV12-4
clone size: few
J gene: TRBJ1-1
CDR3 length: 13
D gene: -
CDR3 DNA: TGTGCCAGCACTATCATACAGGGCACTGAAGCTTTCTTT
CDR3 protein: CASTIIQGTEAFF

V gene: TRBV11-2
clone size: -
J gene: TRBJ1-2
CDR3 length: 14
D gene: TRBD1
CDR3 DNA: TGTGCCAGCAGCTGGACAGGGGGCGCGGGAGGCTACACCTTC
CDR3 protein: CASSWTGGAGGYTF

V gene: TRBV5-4
clone size: -
J gene: TRBJ1-6
CDR3 length: 15
D gene: -
CDR3 DNA: TGTGCCAGCAGCGAGACGACAGTTAATAATTCACCCCTCCACTTT
CDR3 protein: CASSETTVNNSPLHF

V gene: TRBV10-3
clone size: -
J gene: TRBJ2-7
CDR3 length: 16
D gene: -
CDR3 DNA: TGTGCCATCAGTGACTCTAGGACAGCCAGCTCCTACGAGCAGTACTTC
CDR3 protein: CAISDSRTASSYEQYF

V gene: TRBV15
clone size: -
J gene: TRBJ2-3
CDR3 length: 18
D gene: TRBD2
CDR3 DNA: TGTGCCACCAGCAGGGCCTATGGACTAGCGGGAGACACAGATACGCAGTATTTT
CDR3 protein: CATSRAYGLAGDTDTQYF

V gene: TRBV7-2
clone size: -
J gene: TRBJ2-1
CDR3 length: 17
D gene: TRBD2
CDR3 DNA: TGTGCCAGCAGCGCCGCTAGCGGGAGCTTCTCCTACAATGAGCAGTTCTTC
CDR3 protein: CASSAASGSFSYNEQFF

V gene: TRBV5-1
clone size: -
J gene: TRBJ1-2
CDR3 length: 14
D gene: TRBD1
CDR3 DNA: TGCGCCAGCAGACCAGGGGGACAGGGCTATGGCTACACCTTC
CDR3 protein: CASRPGGQGYGYTF

V gene: TRBV15
clone size: -
J gene: TRBJ1-5
CDR3 length: 16
D gene: TRBD1
CDR3 DNA: TGTGCCACTAGGATGGACAGGGGATCGAGTAATCAGCCCCAGCATTTT
CDR3 protein: CATRMDRGSSNQPQHF

V gene: TRBV6-1
clone size: -
J gene: TRBJ1-1
CDR3 length: 19
D gene: TRBD1
CDR3 DNA: TGTGCCAGCAGTGAAGCAGGGGGCGGCCCGCGGGGTTCGTACACTGAAGCTTTCTTT
CDR3 protein: CASSEAGGGPRGSYTEAFF

V gene: TRBV27
clone size: -
J gene: TRBJ1-2
CDR3 length: 13
D gene: TRBD1
CDR3 DNA: TGTGCCAGCAGTTCGACAGGGTTCTATGGCTACACCTTC
CDR3 protein: CASSSTGFYGYTF

V gene: TRBV4-1
clone size: few
J gene: TRBJ2-7
CDR3 length: 13
D gene: -
CDR3 DNA: TGCGCCAGCAGCCAACTCCCCTCCTACGAGCAGTACTTC
CDR3 protein: CASSQLPSYEQYF

V gene: TRBV18
clone size: -
J gene: TRBJ2-5
CDR3 length: 18
D gene: -
CDR3 DNA: TGTGCCAGCTCACTAGTTCTTTCAATGCTGAGACTGGAAGAGACCCAGTACTTC
CDR3 protein: CASSLVLSMLRLEETQYF

V gene: TRBV6-5
clone size: -
J gene: TRBJ2-7
CDR3 length: 14
D gene: -
CDR3 DNA: TGTGCCAGCAGTCGGACAGCGGAAACCTACGAGCAGTACTTC
CDR3 protein: CASSRTAETYEQYF

V gene: TRBV19
clone size: -
J gene: TRBJ2-3
CDR3 length: 14
D gene: -
CDR3 DNA: TGTGCCAGTGCGGACCTAGCGCTCGCAGATACGCAGTATTTT
CDR3 protein: CASADLALADTQYF

V gene: TRBV14
clone size: -
J gene: TRBJ1-1
CDR3 length: 19
D gene: TRBD1
CDR3 DNA: TGTGCCAGCAGCCAAGCCCGTGGGGACAGGGGGTGGTCGGGCACTGAAGCTTTCTTT
CDR3 protein: CASSQARGDRGWSGTEAFF

V gene: TRBV6-5
clone size: -
J gene: TRBJ2-3
CDR3 length: 14
D gene: TRBD1
CDR3 DNA: TGTGCCAGCAGGTGGACAGGGTCCACAGATACGCAGTATTTT
CDR3 protein: CASRWTGSTDTQYF

V gene: TRBV27
clone size: -
J gene: TRBJ1-2
CDR3 length: 14
D gene: TRBD1
CDR3 DNA: TGTGCCAGCAAAAGGCCAGGGGGCGTAGGTGGCTACACCTTC
CDR3 protein: CASKRPGGVGGYTF

V gene: TRBV7-2
clone size: -
J gene: TRBJ2-5
CDR3 length: 14
D gene: TRBD2
CDR3 DNA: TGTGCCAGCAGCCGTGGGACTAGCGGTGGGACCCAGTACTTC
CDR3 protein: CASSRGTSGGTQYF

V gene: TRBV7-2
clone size: -
J gene: TRBJ1-6
CDR3 length: 15
D gene: TRBD1
CDR3 DNA: TGTGCCAGCAGATTGGACAGGATTCGTGATTCACCCCTCCACTTT
CDR3 protein: CASRLDRIRDSPLHF

V gene: TRBV2
clone size: -
J gene: TRBJ1-2
CDR3 length: 17
D gene: TRBD1
CDR3 DNA: TGTGCCAGCAGTGAAAATTGGGACAGCCATCCCTTGTATGGCTACACCTTC
CDR3 protein: CASSENWDSHPLYGYTF

V gene: TRBV7-2
clone size: -
J gene: TRBJ1-1
CDR3 length: 14
D gene: -
CDR3 DNA: TGTGCCAGCAGCTTAACCTTTGCGGCGGCAGAAGCTTTCTTT
CDR3 protein: CASSLTFAAAEAFF

V gene: TRBV11-3
clone size: -
J gene: TRBJ1-1
CDR3 length: 14
D gene: -
CDR3 DNA: TGTGCCAGCAGCTTTGTCAGGGCGAGTACTGAAGCTTTCTTT
CDR3 protein: CASSFVRASTEAFF

V gene: TRBV7-8
clone size: many
J gene: TRBJ2-1
CDR3 length: 16
D gene: TRBD2
CDR3 DNA: TGTGCCAGCAGCCACCGGACTAGCGGGAGTAAGGATGAGCAGTTCTTC
CDR3 protein: CASSHRTSGSKDEQFF

V gene: TRBV7-7
clone size: -
J gene: TRBJ2-2
CDR3 length: 15
D gene: -
CDR3 DNA: TGTGCTAGCAGCCCGACAGACATACACACCGGGGAGCTGTTTTTT
CDR3 protein: CASSPTDIHTGELFF

V gene: TRBV6-5
clone size: -
J gene: TRBJ2-7
CDR3 length: 13
D gene: -
CDR3 DNA: TGTGCCAGCAGTAGAGCGAGGGAATCCGAGCAGTACTTC
CDR3 protein: CASSRARESEQYF

V gene: TRBV10-2
clone size: -
J gene: TRBJ1-5
CDR3 length: 13
D gene: TRBD1
CDR3 DNA: TGCGCCAGCACGACAGGGGTACGTCAGCCCCAGCATTTT
CDR3 protein: CASTTGVRQPQHF

V gene: TRBV6-6
clone size: -
J gene: TRBJ1-5
CDR3 length: 16
D gene: -
CDR3 DNA: TGTGCCAGCAGTTACTCCAGTAGGGGATGGGATCAGCCCCAGCATTTT
CDR3 protein: CASSYSSRGWDQPQHF

V gene: TRBV12-3/TRBV12-4
clone size: -
J gene: TRBJ1-2
CDR3 length: 13
D gene: -
CDR3 DNA: TGTGCCAGCAGTTTTAGCGGGAACTATGGCTACACCTTC
CDR3 protein: CASSFSGNYGYTF

V gene: TRBV28
clone size: -
J gene: TRBJ2-3
CDR3 length: 16
D gene: TRBD1
CDR3 DNA: TGTGCCAGCAGTTTACCGTTACAGGGGGCAATAGATACGCAGTATTTT
CDR3 protein: CASSLPLQGAIDTQYF

V gene: TRBV29-1
clone size: -
J gene: TRBJ2-2
CDR3 length: 12
D gene: -
CDR3 DNA: TGCAGCGTTGACGGGAACACCGGGGAGCTGTTTTTT
CDR3 protein: CSVDGNTGELFF